Included here is one T cell receptor (beta chain) sequence, with context. This clone was counted once. This clone's antigen is unknown. Base qualities are not at hand, and no much larger clone is one base apart. A second Seattle source provided samples from volunteer blood donors who had recovered from COVID-19. Collaborating institutions collected whole blood in K2EDTA tubes following their own protocols. For TCRbeta analysis, collaborators shipped samples in one of three forms: frozen whole blood, isolated PBMCs, or DNA extracted from either of those sample types. The record originates from a study of blood T cell repertoires in COVID-19 (dated by TCRdb to about 2020). A note on the overall study: The collaborator samples originated in the United States, Italy and Spain and spanned the acute and convalescent phases of COVID-19. Where HLA class I and class II types were available, the types were taken from metadata supplied by the sample provider, not from assay-based typing. The sample metadata nearly always contained a de-identified subject ID, COVID-19 status, age in years and sex. Deeply sampled blood TCRbeta repertoires from subjects exposed to, actively infected with, or recovered from COVID-19 were included in the dataset. The repertoires were released in a freely available public database meant as a resource for research on the immune response to SARS-CoV-2. The prospective study material was composed of cDNA or gDNA derived from T cells, B-cell-depleted T cells, or PBMCs. Samples were obtained from the ongoing ImmuneRACE study (first 160 participants) and from 1,200 or so subjects provided by 6 global collaborators. What the authors observed across the whole study: The quantity of clinical and demographic metadata differed by source and by participant and was supplied without curation.

The immunoSEQ Assay, a bias-controlled multiplex PCR, was used to amplify TCRbeta CDR3 regions from genomic DNA. From the authors' description of their analysis: Nucleated cell counts per sample were estimated from amplification of reference gene primers within the assay. To quantify the absolute abundance of each unique TCRbeta CDR3 rearrangement, sequence reads were collapsed and filtered. For each sample, productive Simpson clonality was calculated as the square root of Simpson's diversity index over productive rearrangements. In TCRdb, the immuneACCESS table is reduced to in-frame sequences with V and J assigned. These tables do not hold every clone; where another copy was compared, an unresolved V gene accounts for under half, and the others remain unexplained. That table is the source of V, J and clone size, and D and trimming were worked out from the DNA. For this sample there are around 190,000 clones; roughly nine tenths appear just once. The ten largest account for around 1.9% of the sample.

Via the germline V gene (reference sequence), CDR1 is MNHNY and CDR2 SVGAGI. Germline trimming amounts to 5 bases on V and 7 bases on J, with 8 as the count of junction bases outside the gene matches. From the cysteine up to the phenylalanine, the CDR3 has a length of 15 residues. Only CDR3 DNA is held: 45 bases, read in frame from base 1. The TCR originated in a man aged 18-30 years who had recovered from COVID-19. Sequencing was performed on peripheral blood. Here the chain combines TRBV6-6 and TRBJ1-4; 9 bases in the junction line up with TRBD1. The CDR3 in this case is CASSRGTGRGEKLFF. The nucleotides are TGTGCCAGCAGTCGTGGGACAGGGAGAGGTGAAAAACTGTTTTTT.